The rows below give T cell receptor beta chains drawn from one sample of a study of cytomegalovirus exposure and HLA in healthy donors. Produced via immunoSEQ multiplex PCR; TCRdb's table is partial and in-frame only. The table shows 97,000 or so clones, with approximately 88% occurring only once. Sequencing was carried out using PBMCs. Receptors were obtained from a woman younger than 45 in good health and CMV-seronegative. CDR3s include the opening cysteine and the closing phenylalanine or tryptophan. The D gene is left open where the match is weak. Clone size, where shown, is once, few, many, or a class for clones that have expanded.

abundance,v_gene,d_gene,j_gene,CDR3aa,CDR3nt
NA,TRBV2,TRBD1,TRBJ2-5,CASRSGQGGETQYF,TGTGCCAGCAGGTCGGGACAGGGGGGAGAGACCCAGTACTTC
NA,TRBV19,TRBD1,TRBJ2-1,CASSDRGSSYNEQFF,TGTGCCAGTAGCGACAGGGGGAGCTCCTACAATGAGCAGTTCTTC
NA,TRBV5-6,TRBD2,TRBJ2-5,CASSFRAGGPETQYF,TGTGCCAGCAGCTTCCGAGCGGGAGGGCCCGAGACCCAGTACTTC
NA,TRBV9,TRBD1,TRBJ2-7,CASSETGGTAYEQYF,TGTGCCAGCAGCGAGACAGGGGGGACTGCCTACGAGCAGTACTTC
NA,TRBV6-1,NA,TRBJ2-7,CASLIQGNYEQYF,TGTGCCAGCCTAATACAGGGCAATTACGAGCAGTACTTC
NA,TRBV4-2,TRBD2,TRBJ2-7,CASSRRFGTSDNSYEQYF,TGTGCCAGCAGCCGTAGATTCGGGACTAGCGATAACTCCTACGAGCAGTACTTC
NA,TRBV7-6,NA,TRBJ2-7,CASSLMAEDEQYF,TGTGCCAGCAGCTTAATGGCAGAGGACGAGCAGTACTTC
NA,TRBV6-5,TRBD1,TRBJ2-1,CASRKTGIDEQFF,TGTGCCAGCAGAAAGACAGGGATCGATGAGCAGTTCTTC
NA,TRBV6-6,NA,TRBJ2-5,CASTELDRVGTQYF,TGTGCCAGCACCGAACTTGACAGAGTAGGGACCCAGTACTTC
NA,TRBV5-1,NA,TRBJ2-6,CASNEPSGANVLTF,TGCGCCAGCAATGAGCCCTCTGGGGCCAACGTCCTGACTTTC
NA,TRBV7-9,NA,TRBJ2-7,CASSLEGDSYEQYF,TGTGCCAGCAGCTTAGAAGGAGACTCCTACGAGCAGTACTTC
once,TRBV18,NA,TRBJ2-7,CASSPTRADLSDYEQYF,TGTGCCAGCTCACCAACGCGGGCTGACTTGAGTGACTACGAGCAGTACTTC
NA,TRBV19,TRBD2,TRBJ2-3,CASSLIAGLSTDTQYF,TGTGCCAGTAGTCTCATAGCGGGGCTGAGCACAGATACGCAGTATTTT
once,TRBV27,NA,TRBJ1-5,CASSLRVTTGSQPQHF,TGTGCCAGCAGTTTACGGGTGACAACAGGGAGTCAGCCCCAGCATTTT
NA,TRBV7-3,TRBD2,TRBJ2-1,CASSSFSSGINNEQFF,TGTGCCAGCAGCTCATTTTCTAGCGGGATTAACAATGAGCAGTTCTTC
NA,TRBV9,TRBD2,TRBJ2-7,CASSMPRTSGGGPYEQYF,TGTGCCAGCAGCATGCCCCGGACTAGCGGGGGGGGGCCCTACGAGCAGTACTTC
once,TRBV15,NA,TRBJ2-7,CATSRELERRSYEQYF,TGTGCCACCAGCAGAGAACTGGAGCGCCGCTCCTACGAGCAGTACTTC
few,TRBV28,TRBD2,TRBJ2-5,CASSSHLLAGDGETQYF,TGTGCCAGCAGTTCCCACTTACTAGCGGGGGACGGGGAGACCCAGTACTTC
NA,TRBV10-2,NA,TRBJ1-2,CASSEFGENYGYTF,TGCGCCAGCAGTGAGTTCGGAGAGAACTATGGCTACACCTTC
NA,TRBV13,NA,TRBJ1-1,CASTPADTEAFF,TGTGCCAGCACGCCGGCGGACACTGAAGCTTTCTTT
NA,TRBV19,TRBD1,TRBJ1-5,CASSMRQGAGQPQHF,TGTGCCAGTAGTATGAGACAGGGGGCGGGTCAGCCCCAGCATTTT
NA,TRBV18,TRBD2,TRBJ2-5,CASSPTSGEETQYF,TGTGCCAGCTCACCCACTAGCGGAGAAGAGACCCAGTACTTC
NA,TRBV7-3,NA,TRBJ2-5,CASSSRWAEPQYF,TGTGCCAGCAGCTCACGTTGGGCAGAGCCCCAGTACTTC
NA,TRBV5-4,TRBD1,TRBJ2-1,CASSTRTGGAYNEQFF,TGTGCCAGCAGCACCCGGACAGGGGGCGCCTACAATGAGCAGTTCTTC
NA,TRBV7-8,TRBD2,TRBJ2-5,CASSLLAGEETQYF,TGTGCCAGCAGCTTATTAGCGGGAGAAGAGACCCAGTACTTC
NA,TRBV27,TRBD1,TRBJ2-7,CASSQRGDRTYEQYF,TGTGCCAGCAGCCAGAGAGGGGACAGGACCTACGAGCAGTACTTC
NA,TRBV7-9,NA,TRBJ1-4,CASSLGTGFMGANEKLFF,TGTGCCAGCAGCTTAGGAACAGGGTTTATGGGAGCTAATGAAAAACTGTTTTTT
NA,TRBV11-2,NA,TRBJ2-4,CASRPWPLAKNIQYF,TGTGCCAGCAGGCCCTGGCCCTTAGCCAAAAACATTCAGTACTTC
many,TRBV6-1,NA,TRBJ2-5,CASSKRGSETQYF,TGTGCCAGCAGTAAGAGAGGGAGTGAGACCCAGTACTTC
NA,TRBV5-1,TRBD1,TRBJ1-6,CASSPGQGETPLHF,TGCGCCAGCAGCCCGGGACAGGGGGAGACACCCCTCCACTTT
NA,TRBV18,TRBD1,TRBJ2-7,CASSPPETGGNYEQYF,TGTGCCAGCTCACCACCTGAGACAGGGGGAAACTACGAGCAGTACTTC
NA,TRBV27,TRBD1,TRBJ1-3,CASSTQGAQGNTIYF,TGTGCCAGCAGCACTCAGGGGGCGCAGGGAAACACCATATATTTT
NA,TRBV5-8,TRBD2,TRBJ2-3,CASSMSGLVLSQYF,TGTGCCAGCAGCATGAGCGGACTAGTTCTTTCGCAGTATTTT
NA,TRBV19,TRBD1,TRBJ2-3,CASSIGLGQASDTQYF,TGTGCCAGTAGTATAGGGTTGGGACAGGCCTCAGATACGCAGTATTTT
NA,TRBV29-1,NA,TRBJ2-3,CSGGPSRSTDTQYF,TGCAGCGGGGGGCCTAGCAGAAGCACAGATACGCAGTATTTT
NA,TRBV5-4,NA,TRBJ2-5,CASRRGGAQETQYF,TGTGCCAGCAGGAGAGGGGGGGCCCAAGAGACCCAGTACTTC
few,TRBV6-5,NA,TRBJ1-2,CATAGRGSGYTF,TGTGCCACCGCCGGGAGGGGTTCCGGCTACACCTTC
NA,TRBV29-1,NA,TRBJ2-1,CSARRDYNEQFF,TGCAGCGCCCGACGGGACTACAATGAGCAGTTCTTC
NA,TRBV28,NA,TRBJ1-2,CASSRTLQGGYGYTF,TGTGCCAGCAGTCGAACCCTACAGGGCGGCTATGGCTACACCTTC
NA,TRBV5-1,NA,TRBJ2-3,CASSLWLAGPTDTQYF,TGCGCCAGCAGCTTGTGGCTCGCGGGGCCGACAGATACGCAGTATTTT
NA,TRBV7-6,TRBD1,TRBJ1-4,CASSFRTGGGEKLFF,TGTGCCAGCAGCTTCCGGACAGGGGGCGGTGAAAAACTGTTTTTT
NA,TRBV7-6,NA,TRBJ1-2,CASSLVVRGRGTNYGYTF,TGTGCCAGCAGCTTAGTGGTTAGGGGCAGGGGAACTAACTATGGCTACACCTTC
NA,TRBV27,TRBD1,TRBJ2-7,CASSWGQGAGEQYF,TGTGCCAGCTCTTGGGGACAGGGGGCTGGCGAGCAGTACTTC
NA,TRBV28,TRBD1,TRBJ1-1,CASSFGTGTMNTEAFF,TGTGCCAGCAGTTTCGGGACAGGGACCATGAACACTGAAGCTTTCTTT
once,TRBV29-1,NA,TRBJ1-2,CSVEKGVGVHGYTF,TGCAGCGTTGAAAAGGGGGTCGGGGTCCATGGCTACACCTTC
NA,TRBV6-4,TRBD2,TRBJ2-1,CASSDSGRASGGNEQFF,TGTGCCAGCAGTGACTCGGGAAGGGCTAGCGGGGGAAATGAGCAGTTCTTC
NA,TRBV18,NA,TRBJ2-7,CASSPPGVPVGQYF,TGTGCCAGCTCACCTCCCGGGGTTCCCGTCGGGCAGTACTTC
NA,TRBV28,NA,TRBJ1-2,CASSFGGSYGYTF,TGTGCCAGCAGTTTCGGGGGGTCCTATGGCTACACCTTC
NA,TRBV2,TRBD2,TRBJ2-7,CASSPRRLAGGPHEQYF,TGTGCCAGCAGTCCGAGGCGACTAGCGGGAGGGCCACACGAGCAGTACTTC
NA,TRBV5-5,NA,TRBJ2-1,CASSPGVSLSGNEQFF,TGTGCCAGCAGCCCCGGGGTTAGCCTGAGCGGAAATGAGCAGTTCTTC
few,TRBV27,NA,TRBJ1-1,CASKTHGGGTEAFF,TGTGCCAGCAAGACCCACGGGGGTGGGACTGAAGCTTTCTTT
NA,TRBV27,TRBD1,TRBJ2-3,CASSFTDRASTDTQYF,TGTGCCAGCAGTTTTACTGACAGGGCCTCGACAGATACGCAGTATTTT
NA,TRBV7-6,NA,TRBJ2-7,CASSLGADYEQYF,TGTGCCAGCAGCTTAGGGGCAGACTACGAGCAGTACTTC
NA,TRBV18,NA,TRBJ2-1,CATRGNGGASADNEQFF,TGTGCCACCCGGGGGAATGGCGGGGCTTCCGCGGACAATGAGCAGTTCTTC
many,TRBV27,TRBD1,TRBJ2-2,CASRRPTGPVVF,TGTGCCAGCAGGCGCCCGACAGGGCCTGTGGTTTTT
NA,TRBV11-2,TRBD1,TRBJ2-1,CASSSGTASYNEQFF,TGTGCCAGCAGCTCGGGGACAGCTTCCTACAATGAGCAGTTCTTC
NA,TRBV29-1,TRBD1,TRBJ2-4,CSVGQGPNIQYF,TGCAGCGTTGGACAGGGGCCCAACATTCAGTACTTC
NA,TRBV9,NA,TRBJ2-1,CASSVGGSNEQFF,TGTGCCAGCAGCGTAGGAGGGAGCAATGAGCAGTTCTTC
NA,TRBV2,NA,TRBJ2-1,CASSSTYNEQFF,TGTGCCAGCAGTTCTACCTACAATGAGCAGTTCTTC
NA,TRBV13,NA,TRBJ1-5,CASSSRDFNQPQHF,TGTGCCAGCAGCTCCCGGGACTTTAATCAGCCCCAGCATTTT